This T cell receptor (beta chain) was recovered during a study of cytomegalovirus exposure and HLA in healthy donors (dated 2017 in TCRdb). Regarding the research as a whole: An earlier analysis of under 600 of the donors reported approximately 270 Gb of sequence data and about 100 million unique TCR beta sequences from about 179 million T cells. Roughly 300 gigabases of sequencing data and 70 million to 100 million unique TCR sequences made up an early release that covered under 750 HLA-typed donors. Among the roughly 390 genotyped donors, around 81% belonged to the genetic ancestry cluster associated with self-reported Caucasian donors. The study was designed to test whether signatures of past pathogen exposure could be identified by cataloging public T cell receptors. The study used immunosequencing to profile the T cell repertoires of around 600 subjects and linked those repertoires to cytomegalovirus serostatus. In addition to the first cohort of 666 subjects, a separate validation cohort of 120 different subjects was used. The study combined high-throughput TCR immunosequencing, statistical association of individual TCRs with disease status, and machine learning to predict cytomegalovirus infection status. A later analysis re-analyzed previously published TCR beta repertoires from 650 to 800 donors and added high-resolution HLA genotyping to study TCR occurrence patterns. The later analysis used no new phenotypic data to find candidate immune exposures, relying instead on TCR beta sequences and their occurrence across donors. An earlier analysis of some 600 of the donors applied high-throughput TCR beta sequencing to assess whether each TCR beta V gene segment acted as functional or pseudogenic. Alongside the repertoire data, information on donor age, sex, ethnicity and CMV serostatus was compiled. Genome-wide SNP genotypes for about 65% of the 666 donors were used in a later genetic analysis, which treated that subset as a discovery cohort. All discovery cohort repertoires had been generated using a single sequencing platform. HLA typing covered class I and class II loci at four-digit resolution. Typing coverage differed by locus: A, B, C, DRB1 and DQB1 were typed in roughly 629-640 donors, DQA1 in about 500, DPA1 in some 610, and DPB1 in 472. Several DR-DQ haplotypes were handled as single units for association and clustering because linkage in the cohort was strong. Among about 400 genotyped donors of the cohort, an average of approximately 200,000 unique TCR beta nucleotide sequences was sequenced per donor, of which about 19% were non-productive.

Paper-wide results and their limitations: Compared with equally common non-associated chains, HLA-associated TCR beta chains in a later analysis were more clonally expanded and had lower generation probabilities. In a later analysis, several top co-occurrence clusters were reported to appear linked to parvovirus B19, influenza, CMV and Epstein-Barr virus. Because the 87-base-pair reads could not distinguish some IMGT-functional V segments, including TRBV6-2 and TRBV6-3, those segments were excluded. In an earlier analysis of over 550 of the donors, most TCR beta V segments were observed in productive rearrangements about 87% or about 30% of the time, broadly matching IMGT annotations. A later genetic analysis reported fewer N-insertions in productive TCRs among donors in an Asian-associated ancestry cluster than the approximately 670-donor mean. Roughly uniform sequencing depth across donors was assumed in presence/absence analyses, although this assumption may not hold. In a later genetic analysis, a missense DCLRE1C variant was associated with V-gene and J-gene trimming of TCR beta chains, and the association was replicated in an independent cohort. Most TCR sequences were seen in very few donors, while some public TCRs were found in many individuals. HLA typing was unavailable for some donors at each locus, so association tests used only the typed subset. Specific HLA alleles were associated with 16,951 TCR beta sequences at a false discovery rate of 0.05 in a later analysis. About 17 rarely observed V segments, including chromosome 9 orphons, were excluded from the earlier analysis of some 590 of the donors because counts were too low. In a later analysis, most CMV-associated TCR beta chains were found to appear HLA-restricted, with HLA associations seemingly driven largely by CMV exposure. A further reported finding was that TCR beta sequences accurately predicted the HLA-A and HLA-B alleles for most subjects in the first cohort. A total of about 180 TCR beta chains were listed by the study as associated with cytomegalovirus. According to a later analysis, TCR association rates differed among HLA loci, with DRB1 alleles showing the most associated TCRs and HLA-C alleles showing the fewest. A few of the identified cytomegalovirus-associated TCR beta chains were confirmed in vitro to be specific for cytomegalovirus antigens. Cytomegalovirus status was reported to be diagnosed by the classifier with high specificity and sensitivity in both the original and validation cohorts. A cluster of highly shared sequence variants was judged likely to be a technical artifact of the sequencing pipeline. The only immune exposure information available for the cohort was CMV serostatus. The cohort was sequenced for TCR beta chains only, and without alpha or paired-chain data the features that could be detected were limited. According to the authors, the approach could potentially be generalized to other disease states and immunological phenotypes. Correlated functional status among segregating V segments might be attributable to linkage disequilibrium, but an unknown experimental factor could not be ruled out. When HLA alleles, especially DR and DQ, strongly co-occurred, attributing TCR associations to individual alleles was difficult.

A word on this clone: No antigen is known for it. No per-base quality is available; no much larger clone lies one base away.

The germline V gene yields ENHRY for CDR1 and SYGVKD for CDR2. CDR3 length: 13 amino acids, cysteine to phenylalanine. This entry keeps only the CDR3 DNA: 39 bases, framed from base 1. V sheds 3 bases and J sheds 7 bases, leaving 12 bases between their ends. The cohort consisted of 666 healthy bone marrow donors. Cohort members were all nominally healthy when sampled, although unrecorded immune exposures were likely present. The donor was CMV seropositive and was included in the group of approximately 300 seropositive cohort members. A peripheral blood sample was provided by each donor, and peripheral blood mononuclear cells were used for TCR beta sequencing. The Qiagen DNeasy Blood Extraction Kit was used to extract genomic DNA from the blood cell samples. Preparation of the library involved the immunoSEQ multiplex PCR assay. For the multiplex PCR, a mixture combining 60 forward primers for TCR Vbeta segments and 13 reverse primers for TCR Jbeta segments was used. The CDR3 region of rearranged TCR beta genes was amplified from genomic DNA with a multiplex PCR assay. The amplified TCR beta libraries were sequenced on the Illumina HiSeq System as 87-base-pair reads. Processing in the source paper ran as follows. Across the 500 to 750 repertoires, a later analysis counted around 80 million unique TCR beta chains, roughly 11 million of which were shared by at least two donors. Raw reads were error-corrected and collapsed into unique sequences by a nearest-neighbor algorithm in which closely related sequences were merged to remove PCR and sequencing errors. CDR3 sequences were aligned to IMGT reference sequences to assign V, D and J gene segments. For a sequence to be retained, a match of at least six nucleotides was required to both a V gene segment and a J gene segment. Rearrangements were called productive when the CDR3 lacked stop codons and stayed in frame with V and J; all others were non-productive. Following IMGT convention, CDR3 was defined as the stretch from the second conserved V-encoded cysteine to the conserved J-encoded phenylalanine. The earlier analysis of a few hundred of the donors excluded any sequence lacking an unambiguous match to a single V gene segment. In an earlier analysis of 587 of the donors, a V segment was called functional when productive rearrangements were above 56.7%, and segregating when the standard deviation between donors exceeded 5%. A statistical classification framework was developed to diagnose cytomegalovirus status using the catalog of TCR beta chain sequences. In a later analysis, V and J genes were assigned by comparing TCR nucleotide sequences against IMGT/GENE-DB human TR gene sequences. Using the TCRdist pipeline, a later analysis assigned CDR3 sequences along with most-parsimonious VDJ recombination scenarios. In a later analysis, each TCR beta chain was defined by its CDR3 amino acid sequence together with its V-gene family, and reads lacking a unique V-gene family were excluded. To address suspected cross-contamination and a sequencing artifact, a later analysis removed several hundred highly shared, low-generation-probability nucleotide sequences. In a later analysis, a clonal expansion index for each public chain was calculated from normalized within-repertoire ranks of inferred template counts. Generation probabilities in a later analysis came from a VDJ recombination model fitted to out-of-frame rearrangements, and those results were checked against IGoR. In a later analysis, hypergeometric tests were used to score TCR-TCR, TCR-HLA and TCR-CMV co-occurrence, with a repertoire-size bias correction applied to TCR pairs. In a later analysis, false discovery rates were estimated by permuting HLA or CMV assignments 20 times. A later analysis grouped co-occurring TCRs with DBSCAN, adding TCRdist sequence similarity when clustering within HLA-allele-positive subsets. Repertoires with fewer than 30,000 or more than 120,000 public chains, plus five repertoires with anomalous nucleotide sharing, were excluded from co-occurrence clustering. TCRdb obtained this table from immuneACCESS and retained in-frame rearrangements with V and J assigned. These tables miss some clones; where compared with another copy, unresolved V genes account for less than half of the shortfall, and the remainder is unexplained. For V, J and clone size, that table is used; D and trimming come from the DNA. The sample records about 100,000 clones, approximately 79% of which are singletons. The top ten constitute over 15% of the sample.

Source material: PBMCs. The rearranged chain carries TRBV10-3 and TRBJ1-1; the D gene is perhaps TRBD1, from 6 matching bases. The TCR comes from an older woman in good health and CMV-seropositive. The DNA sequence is TGTGCCATCAGTGACCAGGGGAGGGGTGAAGCTTTCTTT. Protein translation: CAISDQGRGEAFF.